The 13 T cell receptor beta chains given below trace back to one sample, sequenced in a study of identical twins. Using its own MiXCR run on the 5' RACE reads, TCRdb lists one record per CDR3 protein. The sample comprises 1.5 million to 2 million distinct CDR3 sequences, more than 30% of which are singletons, and about 0.27% rests with the top ten. The sample consisted of cord blood. These receptors originate from a newborn girl in good health.

There are a few counts of this clonotype. This sequence joins TRBV20-1 and TRBJ1-2, with no clear D. Germline V gene sequence: CDR1 DFQATT, CDR2 SNEGSKA (reference sequence). This CDR3 spans 10 amino acids. With 4 bases removed from V and 4 bases from J, the gap between germline ends came to 4 bases. The CDR3 here is CSANSYGYTF. The DNA for the CDR3 is TGCAGTGCTAATAGCTATGGCTACACCTTC.

There are a few counts of this clonotype. One base away lies a much larger clone, so this may be a sequencing read error. The V gene is TRBV5-1, the J gene TRBJ2-1; 7 nucleotides align to TRBD2. The DNA end is more similar to TRBJ2-7, so the J call may be wrong. Germline values: CDR1 SGHRS, CDR2 YFSETQ. CDR3 length equals 15 residues. CDR3 nucleotides: TGCGCCAGCAGCTTAAGCGGGGTCTCCTACAATGAGCAGTACTTC. It encodes CASSLSGVSYNEQYF.

The rearrangement joins TRBV20-1 to TRBJ2-1; D remains unclear. The germline V gene encodes CDR1 DFQATT and CDR2 SNEGSKA (reference sequence). Trimming shortened V by 0 bases and J by 8 bases, and 8 bases separated the two germline ends. This CDR3 region has 12 residues. CDR3 sequence reads: CSAREGLYEQFF. The DNA for the CDR3 is TGCAGTGCTAGAGAGGGTTTGTATGAGCAGTTCTTC.

The V and J genes are TRBV25-1 and TRBJ2-1, with 8 nucleotides matching TRBD2. Trimming took 1 base from V and 5 from J; bases not matched to a gene: 4. The CDR3 has 15 amino acids. Germline CDR1 reads MGHDK; CDR2 reads SYGVNS. The CDR3 loop reads CASSESPSGHNEQFF. CDR3 DNA: TGTGCCAGCAGTGAATCGCCTAGCGGGCACAATGAGCAGTTCTTC.

The rearrangement uses TRBV3-1 and TRBJ2-1; D unresolved. Trimming cost V 0 bases and J 8 bases, with 11 bases left between them. Germline CDR1 and CDR2: LGHDT and YNNKEL (reference sequence). The length of the CDR3 is 14 residues. The CDR3 DNA follows: TGTGCCAGCAGCCAAGACCCAGGCGACGATGAGCAGTTCTTC. Amino acids: CASSQDPGDDEQFF.

This clonotype showed up many times. The rearrangement links TRBV10-3 to TRBJ2-7; TRBD2 matches 9 bases. The CDR3 runs to 15 residues. From germline, CDR1 is ENHRY and CDR2 SYGVKD. V trimming: 10 bases; J trimming: 2 bases; junction bases outside the gene matches: 12. This CDR3 reads CATRDSGRVTYEQYF. DNA for the CDR3: TGTGCCACCCGAGATAGCGGGAGAGTCACCTACGAGCAGTACTTC.

In its sample, this clonotype was seen a few times. The rearrangement joins TRBV6-2 or TRBV6-3 to TRBJ2-1; D not certain. CDR1 is MNHEY and CDR2 is SVGEGT in the germline V gene. This CDR3 is 14 amino acids long. Trimming removed 0 bases from V and 4 bases from J, with 7 bases in between. For the CDR3, the DNA is TGTGCCAGCAGTTACTCGATAGCTTACAATGAGCAGTTCTTC. Its translation is CASSYSIAYNEQFF.

This clonotype was picked up a small number of times. V and J are TRBV20-1 and TRBJ2-7; 7 bases align to TRBD2. This CDR3 spans 16 amino acids. V was pared by 0 bases and J by 3 bases, with 11 bases of the junction left unmatched. Germline loops: CDR1 DFQATT, CDR2 SNEGSKA (reference sequence). The chain's CDR3 is CSARDPGLGPYYEQYF. As DNA, the CDR3 is TGCAGTGCTAGAGATCCCGGACTAGGCCCTTACTACGAGCAGTACTTC.

The rearrangement uses TRBV18 and TRBJ2-2; unclear D gene. Germline V gene data show CDR1 as KGHSH and CDR2 as LQKENI. This CDR3 spans 13 amino acids. V lost 2 bases and J 9 bases, leaving 10 bases between the germline ends. CDR3 in amino acids: CASSPKSGRELFF. CDR3 nucleotides: TGTGCCAGCTCACCAAAGAGTGGCCGGGAGCTGTTTTTT.

This clonotype was seen ten or more times. V is TRBV11-2 and J is TRBJ2-3; maybe TRBD2 (6 bases). The CDR3 contains 15 residues. The ends were cut back, 8 bases at V and 2 bases at J, with 17 bases in the middle. The germline V gene encodes CDR1 SGHAT and CDR2 FQNNGV. This chain's CDR3 is CASLPGTLLTDTQYF. The CDR3 DNA is TGTGCCAGCTTGCCCGGGACTCTTCTCACAGATACGCAGTATTTT.

This clonotype was recorded a few times. The CDR3 is CASSEIGQYNSPLHF. CDR3 sequence (DNA): TGTGCCAGCAGTGAAATAGGACAGTATAATTCACCCCTCCACTTT. The chain uses TRBV6-1 and TRBJ1-6; weak D call: TRBD1 (6 bases). The CDR3 runs 15 residues. V lost 2 bases to trimming and J lost 4 bases, with 9 bases between them. Germline CDR1 reads MNHNS; CDR2 reads SASEGT.

In its sample, this clonotype was seen a few times. The chain joins TRBV21-1 to TRBJ2-1; TRBD2 is the table's D call and was not checked against the DNA. TRBV21-1 is deemed a pseudogene. The CDR3 runs to 16 residues. CDR3 bases: TGTGCCAGCAGCAAGGTACAGCCTAGCGAGTACAATGAGCAGTTCTTC. Translation: CASSKVQPSEYNEQFF.

This chain uses TRBV9 with TRBJ1-2; D is unresolved. V lost 5 bases to trimming and J lost 4 bases, with 6 bases between them. The germline V gene encodes CDR1 SGDLS and CDR2 YYNGEE. The CDR3 totals 11 residues. CDR3 loop: CASRASYGYTF. The CDR3 coding sequence is TGTGCCAGCAGGGCGAGCTATGGCTACACCTTC.